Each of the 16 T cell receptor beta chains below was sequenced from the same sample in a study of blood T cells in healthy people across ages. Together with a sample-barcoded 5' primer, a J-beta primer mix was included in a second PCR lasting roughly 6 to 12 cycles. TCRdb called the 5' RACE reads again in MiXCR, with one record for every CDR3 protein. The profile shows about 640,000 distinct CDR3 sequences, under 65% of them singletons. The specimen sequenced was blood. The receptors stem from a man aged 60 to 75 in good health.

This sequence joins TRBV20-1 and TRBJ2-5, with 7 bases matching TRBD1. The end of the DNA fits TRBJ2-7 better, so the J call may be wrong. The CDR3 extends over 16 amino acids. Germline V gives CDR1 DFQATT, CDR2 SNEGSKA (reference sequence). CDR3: CSARDQRGGRPYEQYF. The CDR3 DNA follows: TGCAGTGCTAGAGATCAAAGAGGGGGCAGACCCTACGAGCAGTACTTC.

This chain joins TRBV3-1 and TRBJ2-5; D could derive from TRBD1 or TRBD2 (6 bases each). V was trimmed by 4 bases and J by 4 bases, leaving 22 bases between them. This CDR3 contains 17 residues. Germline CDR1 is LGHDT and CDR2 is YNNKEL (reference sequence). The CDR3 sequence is CASSPIQGGGRGETQYF. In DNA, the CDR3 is TGTGCCAGCAGCCCGATACAGGGAGGCGGGCGTGGAGAGACCCAGTACTTC.

The CDR3 bases are TGTGCCAGCGGGCCCAACTGGGGCGAGACCCAGTACTTC. As protein: CASGPNWGETQYF. The rearrangement uses TRBV11-2 and TRBJ2-7; D might be TRBD1 (5 bases). TRBJ2-5 matches the DNA end more closely, so the J call is doubtful. This CDR3 spans 13 amino acids. Germline V gives CDR1 SGHAT, CDR2 FQNNGV.

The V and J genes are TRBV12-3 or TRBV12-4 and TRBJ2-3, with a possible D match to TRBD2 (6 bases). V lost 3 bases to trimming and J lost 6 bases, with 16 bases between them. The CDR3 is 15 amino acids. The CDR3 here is CASSFSRGREDTQYF. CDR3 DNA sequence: TGTGCCAGCAGTTTTTCGCGGGGCCGAGAGGATACGCAGTATTTT.

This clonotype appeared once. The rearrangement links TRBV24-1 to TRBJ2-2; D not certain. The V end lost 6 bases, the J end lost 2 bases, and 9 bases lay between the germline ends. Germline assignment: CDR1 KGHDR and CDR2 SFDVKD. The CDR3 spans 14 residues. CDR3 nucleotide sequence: TGTGCCACCAGTAAGGACGGAAACACCGGGGAGCTGTTTTTT. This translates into CATSKDGNTGELFF.

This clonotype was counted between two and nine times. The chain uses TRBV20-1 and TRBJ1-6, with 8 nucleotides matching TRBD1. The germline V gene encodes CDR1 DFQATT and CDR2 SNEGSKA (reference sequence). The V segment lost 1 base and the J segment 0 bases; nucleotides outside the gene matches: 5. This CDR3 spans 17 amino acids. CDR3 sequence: CSARGTGTSSYNSPLHF. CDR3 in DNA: TGCAGTGCTAGAGGGACAGGGACTAGCTCCTATAATTCACCCCTCCACTTT.

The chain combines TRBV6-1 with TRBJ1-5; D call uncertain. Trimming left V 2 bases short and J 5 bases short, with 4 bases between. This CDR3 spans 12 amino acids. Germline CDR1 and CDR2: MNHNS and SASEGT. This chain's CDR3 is CASSESDQPQHF. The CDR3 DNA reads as TGTGCCAGCAGTGAATCGGATCAGCCCCAGCATTTT.

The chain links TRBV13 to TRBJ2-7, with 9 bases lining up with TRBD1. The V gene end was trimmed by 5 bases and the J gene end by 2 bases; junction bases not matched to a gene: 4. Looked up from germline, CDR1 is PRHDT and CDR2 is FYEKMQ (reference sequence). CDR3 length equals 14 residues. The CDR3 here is CASSNRDRAYEQYF. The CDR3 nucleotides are TGTGCCAGCAGCAACCGGGACAGGGCCTACGAGCAGTACTTC. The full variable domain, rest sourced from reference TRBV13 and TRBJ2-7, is AAGVIQSPRHLIKEKRETATLKCYPIPRHDTVYWYQQGPGQDPQFLISFYEKMQSDKGSIPDRFSAQQFSDYHSELNMSSLELGDSALYFCASSNRDRAYEQYFGPGTRLTVT.

The CDR3 DNA is TGTGCCAGCAGCCAAGGAGGGGGGCGCTTTTACGAGCAGTACTTC. It encodes CASSQGGGRFYEQYF. This chain links TRBV4-2 with TRBJ2-5, with D possibly being TRBD1 or TRBD2 (6 bases each). The J call may not be correct, given that the DNA end is closer to TRBJ2-7. Germline-derived CDR1 and CDR2 are LGHNA and YNFKEQ. The length of the CDR3 is 15 residues.

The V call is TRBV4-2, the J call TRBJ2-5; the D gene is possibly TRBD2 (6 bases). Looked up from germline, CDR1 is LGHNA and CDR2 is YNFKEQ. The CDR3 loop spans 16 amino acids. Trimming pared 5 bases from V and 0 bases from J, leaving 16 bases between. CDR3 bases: TGTGCCAGCAGCTCTAACGTAGCGGTGTACCAAGAGACCCAGTACTTC. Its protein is CASSSNVAVYQETQYF.

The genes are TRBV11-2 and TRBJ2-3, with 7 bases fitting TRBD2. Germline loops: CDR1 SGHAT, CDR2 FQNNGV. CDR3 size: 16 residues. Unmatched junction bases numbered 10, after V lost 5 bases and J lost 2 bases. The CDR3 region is CASSAPRGVFTDTQYF. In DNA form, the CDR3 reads TGTGCCAGCAGCGCCCCCCGGGGGGTCTTCACAGATACGCAGTATTTT.

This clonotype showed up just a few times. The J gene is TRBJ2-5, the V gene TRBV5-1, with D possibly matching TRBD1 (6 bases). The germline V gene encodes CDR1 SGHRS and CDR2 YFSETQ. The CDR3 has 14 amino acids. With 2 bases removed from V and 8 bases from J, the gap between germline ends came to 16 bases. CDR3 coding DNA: TGCGCCAGCAGCTTCCAGGGGCCGGCAGACACCCAGTACTTC. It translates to CASSFQGPADTQYF.

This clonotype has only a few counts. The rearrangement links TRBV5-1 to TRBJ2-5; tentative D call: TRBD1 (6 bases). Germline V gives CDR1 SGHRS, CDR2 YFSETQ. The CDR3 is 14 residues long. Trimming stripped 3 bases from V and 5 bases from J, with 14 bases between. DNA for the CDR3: TGCGCCAGCAGCTCGAAACAGGGTGTGGAGACCCAGTACTTC. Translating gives CASSSKQGVETQYF.

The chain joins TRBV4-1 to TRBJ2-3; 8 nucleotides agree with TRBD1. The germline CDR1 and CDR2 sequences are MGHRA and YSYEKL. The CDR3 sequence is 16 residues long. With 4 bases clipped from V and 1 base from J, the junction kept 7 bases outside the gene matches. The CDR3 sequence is CASSPDEDRGTDTQYF. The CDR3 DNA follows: TGCGCCAGCAGCCCCGACGAGGACAGGGGCACAGATACGCAGTATTTT.

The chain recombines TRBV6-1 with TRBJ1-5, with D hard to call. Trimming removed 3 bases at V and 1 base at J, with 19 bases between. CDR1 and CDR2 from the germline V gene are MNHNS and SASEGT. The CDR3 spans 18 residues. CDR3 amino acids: CASSDGPFNPGSNQPQHF. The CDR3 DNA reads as TGTGCCAGCAGTGACGGACCCTTCAATCCAGGCAGCAATCAGCCCCAGCATTTT.

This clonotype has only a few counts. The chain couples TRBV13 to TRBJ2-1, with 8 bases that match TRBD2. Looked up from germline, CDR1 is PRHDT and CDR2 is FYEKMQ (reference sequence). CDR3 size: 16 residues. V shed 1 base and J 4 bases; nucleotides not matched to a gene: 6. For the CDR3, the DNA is TGTGCCAGCAGCTTAGTGGCGGGGGGCGATTACAATGAGCAGTTCTTC. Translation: CASSLVAGGDYNEQFF.